This T cell receptor beta chain was recovered during a study of blood T cell repertoires in COVID-19. Study-level background: Collection of acute and convalescent COVID-19 samples took place in the United States, Italy and Spain. T cells, B-cell-depleted T cells, or PBMCs provided the cDNA or gDNA that served as material.

CDR1 SEHNR and CDR2 FQNEAQ come from the germline V gene (reference sequence). V was trimmed by 0 bases and J by 1 base, leaving 12 bases between them. This CDR3 region has 16 residues. Original methodology: For nucleated cells, counts were estimated from reference gene primer amplification. This table comes from immunoSEQ multiplex PCR, and its TCRdb copy is limited to in-frame clones, with some not included. From that table come the V and J calls and clone size; the DNA was used to work out D and trimming. The sample contains tens of thousands of clones, roughly 70% of which appear only once. This chain connects TRBV7-9 to TRBJ1-2; D is possibly TRBD1 (5 bases). This clonotype was sampled from a human donor with acute or convalescent COVID-19. The donor label of this sample is uncertain. What was sequenced was peripheral blood. The CDR3 sequence: CASSLARVFGNYGYTF. The CDR3 DNA sequence: TGTGCCAGCAGCTTAGCCAGGGTCTTCGGTAACTATGGCTACACCTTC. The full variable domain, rest sourced from reference TRBV7-9 and TRBJ1-2, is DTGVSQNPRHKITKRGQNVTFRCDPISEHNRLYWYRQTLGQGPEFLTYFQNEAQLEKSRLLSDRFSAERPKGSFSTLEIQRTEQGDSAMYLCASSLARVFGNYGYTFGSGTRLTVV.